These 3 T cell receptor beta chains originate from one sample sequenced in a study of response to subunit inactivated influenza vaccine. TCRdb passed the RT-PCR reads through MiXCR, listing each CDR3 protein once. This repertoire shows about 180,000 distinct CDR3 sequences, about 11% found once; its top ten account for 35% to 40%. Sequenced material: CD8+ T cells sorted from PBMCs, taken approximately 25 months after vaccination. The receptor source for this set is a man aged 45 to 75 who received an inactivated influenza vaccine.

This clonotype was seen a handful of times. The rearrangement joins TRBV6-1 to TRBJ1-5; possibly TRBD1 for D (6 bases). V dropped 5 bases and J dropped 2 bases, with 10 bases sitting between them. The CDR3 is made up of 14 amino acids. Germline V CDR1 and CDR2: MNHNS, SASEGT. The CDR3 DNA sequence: TGTGCCAGCAGTCCTACAGGGCGCAATCAGCCCCAGCATTTT. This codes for CASSPTGRNQPQHF.

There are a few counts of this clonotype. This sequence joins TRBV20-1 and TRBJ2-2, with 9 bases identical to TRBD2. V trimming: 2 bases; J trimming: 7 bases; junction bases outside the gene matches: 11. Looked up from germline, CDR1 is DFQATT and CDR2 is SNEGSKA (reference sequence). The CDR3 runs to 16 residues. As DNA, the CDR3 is TGCAGTGCTAGACCCCCAGCGGGAGGCGTCGGCGGGGAGCTGTTTTTT. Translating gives CSARPPAGGVGGELFF.

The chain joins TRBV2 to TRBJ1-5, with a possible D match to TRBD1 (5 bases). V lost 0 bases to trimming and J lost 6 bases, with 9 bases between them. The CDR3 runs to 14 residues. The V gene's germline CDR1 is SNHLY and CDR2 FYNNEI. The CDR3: CASSEAGALQPQHF. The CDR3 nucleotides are TGTGCCAGCAGTGAAGCAGGGGCTCTTCAGCCCCAGCATTTT.